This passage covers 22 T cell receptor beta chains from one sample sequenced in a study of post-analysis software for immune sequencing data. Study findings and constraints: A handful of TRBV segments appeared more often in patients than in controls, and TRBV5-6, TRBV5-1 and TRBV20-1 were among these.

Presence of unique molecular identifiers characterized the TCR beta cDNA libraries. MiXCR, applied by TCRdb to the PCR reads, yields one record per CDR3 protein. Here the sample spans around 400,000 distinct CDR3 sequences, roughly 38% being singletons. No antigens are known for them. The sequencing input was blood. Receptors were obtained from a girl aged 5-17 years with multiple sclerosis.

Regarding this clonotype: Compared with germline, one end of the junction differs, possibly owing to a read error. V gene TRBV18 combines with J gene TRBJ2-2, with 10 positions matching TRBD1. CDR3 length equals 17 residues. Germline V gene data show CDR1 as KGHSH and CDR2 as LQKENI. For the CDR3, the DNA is TGTGCCAGCTCACCACGGGCCGGGACAGGGGACACCGGGGAGCGGTTTTTT. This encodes CASSPRAGTGDTGERFF. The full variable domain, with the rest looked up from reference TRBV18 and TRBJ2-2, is NAGVMQNPRHLVRRRGQEARLRCSPMKGHSHVYWYRQLPEEGLKFMVYLQKENIIDESGMPKERFSAEFPKEGPSILRIQQVVRGDSAAYFCASSPRAGTGDTGERFFGEGSRLTVL.

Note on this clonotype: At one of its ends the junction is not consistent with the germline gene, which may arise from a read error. For the CDR3, the DNA is TGTGCCAGCAGCTCAGGGGTTTACTATGGCCACACCTTC. It yields the protein CASSSGVYYGHTF. This rearrangement joins TRBV7-2 to TRBJ1-2; TRBD1 is a possible D gene (6 bases). CDR3 length equals 13 residues. CDR1 and CDR2 (germline): SGHTA, FQGNSA. The whole variable domain, remainder taken from reference TRBV7-2 and TRBJ1-2, is GAGVSQSPSNKVTEKGKDVELRCDPISGHTALYWYRQSLGQGLEFLIYFQGNSAPDKSGLPSDRFSAERTGGSVSTLTIQRTQQEDSAVYLCASSSGVYYGHTFGSGTRLTVV.

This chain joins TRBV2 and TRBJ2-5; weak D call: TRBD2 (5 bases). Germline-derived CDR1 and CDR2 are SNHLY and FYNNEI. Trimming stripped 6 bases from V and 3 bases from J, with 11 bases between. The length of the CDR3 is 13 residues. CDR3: CASRISGKETQYF. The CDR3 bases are TGTGCCAGCAGGATAAGCGGAAAAGAGACCCAGTACTTC. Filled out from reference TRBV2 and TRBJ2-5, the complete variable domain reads EPEVTQTPSHQVTQMGQEVILRCVPISNHLYFYWYRQILGQKVEFLVSFYNNEISEKSEIFDDQFSVERPDGSNFTLKIRSTKLEDSAMYFCASRISGKETQYFGPGTRLLVL.

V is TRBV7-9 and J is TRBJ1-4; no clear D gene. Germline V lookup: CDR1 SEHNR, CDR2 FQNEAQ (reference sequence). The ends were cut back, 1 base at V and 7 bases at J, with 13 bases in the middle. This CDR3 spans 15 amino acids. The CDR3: CASSLEGGESEKLFF. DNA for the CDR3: TGTGCCAGCAGCTTAGAGGGCGGGGAGAGTGAAAAACTGTTTTTT.

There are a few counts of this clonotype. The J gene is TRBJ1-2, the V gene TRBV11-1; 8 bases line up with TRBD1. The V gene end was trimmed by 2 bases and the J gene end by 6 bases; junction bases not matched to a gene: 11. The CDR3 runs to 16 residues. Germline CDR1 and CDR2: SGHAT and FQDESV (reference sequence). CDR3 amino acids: CASSLNQGALRDGYTF. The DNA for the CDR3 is TGTGCCAGCAGCTTAAACCAGGGGGCGCTTCGTGATGGCTACACCTTC.

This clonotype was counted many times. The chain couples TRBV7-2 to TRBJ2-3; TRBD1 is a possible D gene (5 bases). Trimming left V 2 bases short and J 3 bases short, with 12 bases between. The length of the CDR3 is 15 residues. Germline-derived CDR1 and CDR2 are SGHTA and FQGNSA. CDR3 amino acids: CASSLSVQGTDTQYF. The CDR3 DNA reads TGTGCCAGCAGCTTATCGGTTCAGGGAACAGATACGCAGTATTTT.

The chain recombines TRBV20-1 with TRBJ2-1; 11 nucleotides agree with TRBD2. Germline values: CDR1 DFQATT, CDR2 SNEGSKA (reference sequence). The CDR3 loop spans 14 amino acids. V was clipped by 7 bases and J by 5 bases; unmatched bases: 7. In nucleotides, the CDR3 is TGCAGTGGTTTGACTAGCGGGGTTGACAATGAGCAGTTCTTC. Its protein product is CSGLTSGVDNEQFF.

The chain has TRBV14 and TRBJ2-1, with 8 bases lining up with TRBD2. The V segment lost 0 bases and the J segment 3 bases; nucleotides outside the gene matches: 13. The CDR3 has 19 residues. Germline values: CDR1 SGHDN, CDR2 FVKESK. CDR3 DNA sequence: TGTGCCAGCAGCCAAGAAGCAGGACCTAGCGGGTGGCGCTACAATGAGCAGTTCTTC. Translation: CASSQEAGPSGWRYNEQFF.

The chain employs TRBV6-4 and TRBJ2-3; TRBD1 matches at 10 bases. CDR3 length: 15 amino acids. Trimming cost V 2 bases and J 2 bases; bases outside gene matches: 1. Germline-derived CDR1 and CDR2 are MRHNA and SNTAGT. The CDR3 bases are TGTGCCAGCAGTGACGGGACAGGGGCCACAGATACGCAGTATTTT. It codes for CASSDGTGATDTQYF.

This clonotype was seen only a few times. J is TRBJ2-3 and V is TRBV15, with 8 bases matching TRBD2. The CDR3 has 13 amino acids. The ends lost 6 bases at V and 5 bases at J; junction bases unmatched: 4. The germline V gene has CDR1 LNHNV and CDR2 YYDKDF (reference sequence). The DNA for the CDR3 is TGTGCCACCAGGCGGGGGGCTGAAGATACGCAGTATTTT. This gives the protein CATRRGAEDTQYF.

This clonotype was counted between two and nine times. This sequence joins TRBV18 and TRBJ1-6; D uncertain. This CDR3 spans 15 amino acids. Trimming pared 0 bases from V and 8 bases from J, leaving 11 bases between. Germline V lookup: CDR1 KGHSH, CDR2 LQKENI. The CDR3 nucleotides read TGTGCCAGCTCACCACCGGCAGGAAGGGATTCACCCCTCCACTTT. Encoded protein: CASSPPAGRDSPLHF.

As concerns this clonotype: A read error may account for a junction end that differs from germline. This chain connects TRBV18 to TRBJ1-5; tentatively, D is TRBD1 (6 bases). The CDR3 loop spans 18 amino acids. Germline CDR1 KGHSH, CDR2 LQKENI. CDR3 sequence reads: CAGSQTGGRQAKVQPQHF. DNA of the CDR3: TGTGCCGGCTCTCAAACAGGAGGTCGACAGGCCAAGGTTCAGCCCCAGCATTTT.

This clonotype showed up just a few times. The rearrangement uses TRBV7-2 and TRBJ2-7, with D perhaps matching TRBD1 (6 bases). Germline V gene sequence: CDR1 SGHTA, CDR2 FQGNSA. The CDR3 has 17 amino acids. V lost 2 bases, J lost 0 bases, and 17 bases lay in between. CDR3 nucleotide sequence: TGTGCCAGCAGCTTACAACTGGACAGTTTTAGCTCCTACGAGCAGTACTTC. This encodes CASSLQLDSFSSYEQYF.

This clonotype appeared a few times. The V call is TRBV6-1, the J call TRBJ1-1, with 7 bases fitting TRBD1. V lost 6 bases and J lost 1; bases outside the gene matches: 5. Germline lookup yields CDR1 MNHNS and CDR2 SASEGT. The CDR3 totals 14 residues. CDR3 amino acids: CASSARQGNTEAFF. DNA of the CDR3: TGTGCCAGCAGCGCTAGACAGGGGAACACTGAAGCTTTCTTT.

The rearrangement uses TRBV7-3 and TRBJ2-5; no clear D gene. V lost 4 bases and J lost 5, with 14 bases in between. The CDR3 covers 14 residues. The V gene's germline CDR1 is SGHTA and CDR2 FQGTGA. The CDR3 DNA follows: TGTGCCAGCAGCTATGGACCCTCGAGGGAGACCCAGTACTTC. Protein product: CASSYGPSRETQYF.

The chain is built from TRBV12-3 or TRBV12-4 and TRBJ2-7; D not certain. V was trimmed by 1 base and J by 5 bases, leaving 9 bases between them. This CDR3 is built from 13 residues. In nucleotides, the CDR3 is TGTGCCAGCAGTTTAGGGGATCTAGACGAGCAGTACTTC. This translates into CASSLGDLDEQYF.

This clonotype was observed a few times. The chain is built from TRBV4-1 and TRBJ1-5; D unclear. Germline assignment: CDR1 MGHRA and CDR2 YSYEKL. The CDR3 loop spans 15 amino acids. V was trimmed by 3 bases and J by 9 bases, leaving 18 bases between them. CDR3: CASSQYGGPSGPQHF. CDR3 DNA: TGCGCCAGCAGCCAGTATGGCGGGCCCTCGGGGCCCCAGCATTTT.

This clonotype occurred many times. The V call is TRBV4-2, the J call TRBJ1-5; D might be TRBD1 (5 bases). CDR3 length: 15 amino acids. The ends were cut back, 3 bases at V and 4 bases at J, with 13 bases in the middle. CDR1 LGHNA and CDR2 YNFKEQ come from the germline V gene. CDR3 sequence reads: CASSHLPRGNQPQHF. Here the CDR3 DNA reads TGTGCCAGCAGCCACCTTCCGCGGGGGAATCAGCCCCAGCATTTT.

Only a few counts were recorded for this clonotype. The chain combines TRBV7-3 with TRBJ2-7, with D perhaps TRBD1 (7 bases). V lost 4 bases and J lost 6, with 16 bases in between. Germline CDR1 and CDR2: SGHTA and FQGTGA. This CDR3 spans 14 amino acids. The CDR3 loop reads CASSSTGRKFEQYF. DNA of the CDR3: TGTGCCAGCAGCTCGACAGGGAGGAAGTTCGAGCAGTACTTC. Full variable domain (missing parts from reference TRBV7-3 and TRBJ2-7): GAGVSQTPSNKVTEKGKYVELRCDPISGHTALYWYRQSLGQGPEFLIYFQGTGAADDSGLPNDRFFAVRPEGSVSTLKIQRTERGDSAVYLCASSSTGRKFEQYFGPGTRLTVT.

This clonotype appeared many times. The CDR3 nucleotides are TGTGCCAGCAGTTTTGGGGGGCCGAGGACTTTC. Its protein product is CASSFGGPRTF. The chain joins TRBV12-3 or TRBV12-4 to TRBJ2-6; D assignment may be TRBD1 or TRBD2 (6 bases each). The CDR3 consists of 11 residues. Trimming took off 3 bases at V and 18 bases at J, with 12 bases between the two ends.

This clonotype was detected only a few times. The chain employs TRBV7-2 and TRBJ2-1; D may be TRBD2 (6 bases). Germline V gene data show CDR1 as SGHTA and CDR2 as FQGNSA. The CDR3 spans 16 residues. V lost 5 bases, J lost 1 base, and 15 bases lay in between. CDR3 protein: CASSPRDFKSYNEQFF. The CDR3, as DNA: TGTGCCAGCAGCCCTAGGGACTTCAAATCCTACAATGAGCAGTTCTTC.

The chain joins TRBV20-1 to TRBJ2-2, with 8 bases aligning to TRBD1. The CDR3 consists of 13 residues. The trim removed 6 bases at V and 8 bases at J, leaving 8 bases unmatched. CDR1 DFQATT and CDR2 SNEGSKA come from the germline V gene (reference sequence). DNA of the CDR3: TGCAGTGCACGGGACAGGCAAACTGGGGAGCTGTTTTTT. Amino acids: CSARDRQTGELFF.